This T cell receptor beta chain was sequenced for a study of T cells in pancreatic ductal adenocarcinoma. This clone was counted once. Its antigen is unknown. Surgery without prior neoadjuvant therapy was the treatment of the selected pancreatic ductal adenocarcinoma patients. Germline lookup yields CDR1 ENHRY and CDR2 SYGVKD. There are 16 residues in the CDR3. J gave up 6 bases and V 2 bases, and 9 bases lay outside the gene matches. Findings and caveats of the study: Results skew toward the minority of patients with early-stage disease. Comparisons of tumor and blood clonality may show falsely lower tumor diversity. Tumor and blood clonality did not differ significantly, about 0.11 versus 0.066.

Generated by immunoSEQ multiplex PCR, the TCRdb table keeps only in-frame clones and is missing some. This sample yields roughly 100,000 clones, of which nearly 95% are seen a single time; around 3.2% belongs to the top ten. The TCR sequence derives from a human donor with pancreatic ductal adenocarcinoma. The chain is built from TRBV10-3 and TRBJ2-2; 7 bases match TRBD2. The sample was PBMCs. The CDR3 loop is CAISEGAGAGSGELFF. CDR3 bases: TGTGCCATCAGTGAGGGGGCGGGAGCGGGGTCCGGGGAGCTGTTTTTT.